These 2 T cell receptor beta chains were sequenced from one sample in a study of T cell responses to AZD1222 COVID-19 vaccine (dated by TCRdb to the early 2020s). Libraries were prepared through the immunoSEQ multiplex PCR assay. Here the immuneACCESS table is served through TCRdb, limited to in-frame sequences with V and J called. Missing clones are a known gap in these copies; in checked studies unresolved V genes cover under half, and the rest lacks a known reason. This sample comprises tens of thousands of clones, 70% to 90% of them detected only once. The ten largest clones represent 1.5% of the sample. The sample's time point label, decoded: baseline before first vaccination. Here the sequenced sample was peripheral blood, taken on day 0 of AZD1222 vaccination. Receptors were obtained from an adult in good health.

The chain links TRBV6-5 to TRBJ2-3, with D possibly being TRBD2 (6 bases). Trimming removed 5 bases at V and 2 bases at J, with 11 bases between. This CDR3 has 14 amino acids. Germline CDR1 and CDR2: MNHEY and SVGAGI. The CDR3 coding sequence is TGTGCCAGCAGTAATCGCGGGACCACAGATACGCAGTATTTT. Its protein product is CASSNRGTTDTQYF.

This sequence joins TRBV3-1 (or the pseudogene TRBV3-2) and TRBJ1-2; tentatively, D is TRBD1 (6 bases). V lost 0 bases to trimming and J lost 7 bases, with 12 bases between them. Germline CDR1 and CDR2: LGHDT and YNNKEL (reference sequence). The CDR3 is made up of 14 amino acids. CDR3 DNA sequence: TGTGCCAGCAGCCAAGACAGGGGTGTTGGTGGCTACACCTTC. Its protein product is CASSQDRGVGGYTF.